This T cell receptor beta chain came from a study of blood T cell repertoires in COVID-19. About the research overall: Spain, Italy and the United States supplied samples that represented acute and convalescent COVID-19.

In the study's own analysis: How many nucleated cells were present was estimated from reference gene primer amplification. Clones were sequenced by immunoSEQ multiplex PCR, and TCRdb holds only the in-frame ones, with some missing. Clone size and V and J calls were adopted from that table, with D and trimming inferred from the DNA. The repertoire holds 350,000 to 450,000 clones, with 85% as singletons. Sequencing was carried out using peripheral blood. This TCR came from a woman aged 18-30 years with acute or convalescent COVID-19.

CDR3 in amino acids: CASRERLAVYTDTQYF. CDR3 nucleotide sequence: TGTGCCAGCAGAGAAAGACTAGCGGTGTACACAGATACGCAGTATTTT. The V gene is TRBV6-1, the J gene TRBJ2-3, with TRBD2 matching over 9 bases. The CDR3 is 16 residues long. The germline V gene encodes CDR1 MNHNS and CDR2 SASEGT. With 6 bases clipped from V and 2 bases from J, the junction kept 9 bases outside the gene matches.